This T cell receptor (beta chain) stems from a study of Graves' ophthalmopathy and Graves' hyperthyroidism (dated by TCRdb to 2017 to 2018). The study in broad terms: Peripheral blood was collected at initial diagnosis, prior to any treatment. For independent validation, a separate cohort was made up of approximately 19 hyperthyroidism patients plus 17 patients who later progressed from hyperthyroidism to ophthalmopathy. In total, 135 blood samples were TCR-sequenced: 43 ophthalmopathy, some 75 hyperthyroidism and roughly 17 hyperthyroidism-to-ophthalmopathy patients. In five to seven hyperthyroidism patients, the T-cell repertoire of thyroid tissue was compared with the T-cell repertoire of blood. Following sample collection, hyperthyroidism patients were given methimazole at a starting dose of 30 mg daily, and ophthalmopathy patients were given high-dose intravenous methylprednisolone. To tell Graves' ophthalmopathy apart from Graves' hyperthyroidism, and to predict which patients would progress to ophthalmopathy, the study relied on TCR beta repertoire signatures. To explore V-J signatures that separate ophthalmopathy from hyperthyroidism, a discovery set of about a hundred patients was enrolled, consisting of approximately 45 with ophthalmopathy and about 60 with stable hyperthyroidism. Findings and caveats that apply to the study as a whole: Ophthalmopathy was separated from stable hyperthyroidism by the 13-signature model with 85% to 90% sensitivity and around 81% specificity in cross-validation and with 80%/75% in the test set. In validation, the model predicted ophthalmopathy progression with about 64% sensitivity and less than 80% specificity; around twelve predicted patients were CT-confirmed with GO in a median of approximately 6.2 months. Sample size was not predetermined statistically, and investigators were not blinded to group allocation. Among expanded thyroid clonotypes with frequency above 0.001, most also showed up in blood, which suggests that blood repertoires may reflect the thyroid immune response.

V loses 4 bases at its end and J loses 5 bases; junction bases beyond the gene matches: 16. The germline V gene sets CDR1 to MNHEY and CDR2 to SVGAGI. Reading from cysteine to phenylalanine, the CDR3 counts 17 amino acids. Only the CDR3 DNA stays, 51 bases, in frame from base 1. As for this clonotype: The antigen it binds to is not known. Base-call qualities are not available, and no considerably larger clone is one nucleotide away.

A patient counted as having stable hyperthyroidism if there was no progression to ophthalmopathy within 18 months of follow-up. Hyperthyroidism patients were newly diagnosed, were aged 18 to 65 years, and had a disease duration under 2 months. Patients with other autoimmune diseases, uncontrolled infections, pregnancy or lactation were excluded. Clinical symptoms, serum thyroxine, TRAb, thyroid ultrasound and orbital computed tomography were used for diagnosis. Using Ficoll-Paque density gradient centrifugation, PBMCs were isolated from 9.5 to 10 ml of fresh peripheral blood. Total RNA was extracted with Trizol reagent and quality-checked on an Agilent 2100 Bioanalyzer. For repertoire sequencing, TCR beta CDR3 regions were amplified from RNA transcripts. The first round of RT-PCR was done with HTBI primers and the Qiagen OneStep RT-PCR kit, and was followed by a second round of multiplex PCR, then size selection and purification. Libraries were sequenced paired-end with 100 bp reads on an Illumina HiSeq2000. Under the source paper's analysis protocol: SOAPnuke was used to process the reads, throwing out any read that had adapters, had uncalled bases, had a mean Phred below 15, or lacked an exact constant-primer or identifier match. COPE v1.2.5 was used to merge the high-quality paired reads. Each unique nucleotide sequence was treated as a clonotype, and MiTCR v1.1 was used to align the clonotypes to the IMGT TRB V, D and J references. The analysis was limited to V-J combinations with a frequency above 0.0001, which together covered 99.2% of repertoires. A TCR clonal expansion and chaos score per V-J combination was defined as the ratio of F50 clonal expansion to chaos observed in the TCRdist matrix. Welch's t-statistics and random forest were used to narrow the features down to more than 10 V-J combinations, which were then fed into a naive Bayes classifier. Thyroid-blood repertoire similarity was quantified with the Morisita-Horn index. TCRdb applied fastp at Q25 and MiXCR to the public reads, then kept only in-frame beta chains. Identical CDR3 protein sequences are pooled into one entry, listed with their most common genes and DNA. Here the V and J calls rest on TCRdb's processing, not on the authors' analysis. The table for this sample lists about 370,000 distinct CDR3 sequences; 17% of them were counted only once. Jointly, the top ten make up about 2.4% of the sample.

Sequencing used peripheral blood. The source is an adult woman with stable Graves' hyperthyroidism. The V gene is TRBV6-5 and the J gene is TRBJ2-7; TRBD2 fits 8 bases in the junction. The CDR3 region has the sequence CASSFAVSGLVVDEQYF. The nucleotides read TGTGCCAGCAGTTTCGCCGTTTCGGGACTAGTGGTCGACGAGCAGTACTTC.